The next 16 T cell receptor beta chains were all read from a single sample in a study of cytomegalovirus exposure and HLA in healthy donors. The data were produced by immunoSEQ multiplex PCR, yet TCRdb's version contains in-frame clones alone and is incomplete. This table holds over 100,000 clones, roughly 87% found once. The sequenced sample consisted of PBMCs. The origin of the receptors is a young woman in good health and CMV-seronegative.

The chain combines TRBV9 with TRBJ2-5; possibly TRBD1 for D (5 bases). Germline V gene lookup returns CDR1 SGDLS and CDR2 YYNGEE. The CDR3 totals 13 residues. V gave up 0 bases and J gave up 10 bases, with 13 bases separating them. The CDR3 reads CASSVATDPVQYF. Written as DNA, the CDR3 is TGTGCCAGCAGCGTAGCGACAGACCCAGTCCAGTACTTC.

The V call is TRBV5-6, the J call TRBJ1-1; no reliable D call. Trimming removed 0 bases at V and 9 bases at J, with 18 bases between. The CDR3 consists of 15 residues. CDR1 is SGHDT, CDR2 YYEEEE, per germline. CDR3 DNA: TGTGCCAGCAGCTTGGTTAAGGGATACATGACTAAAGCTTTCTTT. Protein: CASSLVKGYMTKAFF.

V gene TRBV5-1 combines with J gene TRBJ1-3; D unclear. Germline CDR1 is SGHRS and CDR2 is YFSETQ. This CDR3 spans 15 amino acids. Trimming shortened V by 4 bases and J by 2 bases, and 13 bases separated the two germline ends. The CDR3 reads CASSPTVLPGNTIYF. The CDR3 DNA sequence: TGCGCCAGCAGCCCAACCGTACTCCCTGGAAACACCATATATTTT.

This chain uses TRBV10-3 with TRBJ1-2; 7 nucleotides match TRBD1. The CDR3 is made up of 16 amino acids. Germline trimming cut 4 bases from V and 3 bases from J; bases unmatched to any gene: 11. Germline CDR1 is ENHRY and CDR2 is SYGVKD. CDR3 DNA sequence: TGTGCCATCAGTGGTGGAGGGGGCGGGTCGGACTATGGCTACACCTTC. It encodes CAISGGGGGSDYGYTF.

CDR3 nucleotides: TGTGCCAGCAGCGTCGGCGGGGAGCTGTTTTTT. Amino acids: CASSVGGELFF. This rearrangement joins TRBV7-6 to TRBJ2-2; D is uncertain. The ends were cut back, 5 bases at V and 7 bases at J, with 5 bases in the middle. The germline V gene has CDR1 SGHVS and CDR2 FNYEAQ. This CDR3 is built from 11 residues.

This clone has a single count. The V and J genes are TRBV11-2 and TRBJ2-5; D is possibly TRBD1 (8 bases). The CDR3 length is 14 residues. Trimming removed 6 bases at V and 4 bases at J, with 15 bases between. The germline V gene encodes CDR1 SGHAT and CDR2 FQNNGV. The DNA for the CDR3 is TGTGCCAGCAGATTAAACAGGGGGGGAGAGACCCAGTACTTC. Translation: CASRLNRGGETQYF.

The rearrangement joins TRBV5-4 to TRBJ2-7; a possible D gene is TRBD2 (5 bases). Trimming took off 3 bases at V and 0 bases at J, with 10 bases between the two ends. In germline, CDR1 is SGHNT, CDR2 YYREEE (reference sequence). This CDR3 region has 14 residues. The CDR3 is CASSSGKGSYEQYF. CDR3 sequence (DNA): TGTGCCAGCAGCTCCGGGAAAGGCTCCTACGAGCAGTACTTC.

This rearrangement joins TRBV9 to TRBJ1-4; no clear D gene. The CDR3 contains 12 residues. The V gene lost 3 bases and the J gene lost 6 bases, with 6 bases spanning the gap. Germline V gene sequence: CDR1 SGDLS, CDR2 YYNGEE. CDR3: CASSGLDEKLFF. CDR3 nucleotide sequence: TGTGCCAGCAGCGGACTTGATGAAAAACTGTTTTTT.

The chain employs TRBV19 and TRBJ1-5; the match to TRBD1 covers 7 bases. CDR3 length: 14 amino acids. The V and J ends lost 6 bases and 0 bases, in that order; junction bases with no gene match: 2. CDR1 is LNHDA and CDR2 is SQIVND in the germline V gene (reference sequence). CDR3 sequence reads: CASRGQNSNQPQHF. CDR3 sequence (DNA): TGTGCCAGTAGGGGACAGAATAGCAATCAGCCCCAGCATTTT.

V gene TRBV18 combines with J gene TRBJ2-7; TRBD1 is a possible D gene (6 bases). The CDR3 spans 14 residues. CDR1 and CDR2 (germline): KGHSH, LQKENI. Trimming pared 3 bases from V and 5 bases from J, leaving 14 bases between. CDR3 amino acids: CASSPPWGRHEQYF. CDR3 DNA sequence: TGTGCCAGCTCACCCCCCTGGGGGCGCCACGAGCAGTACTTC.

The V gene is TRBV6-5, the J gene TRBJ1-2; 7 bases map to TRBD1. With 2 bases clipped from V and 11 bases from J, the junction kept 17 bases outside the gene matches. The germline gives CDR1 MNHEY, CDR2 SVGAGI. The CDR3 is 16 amino acids. The CDR3 spells CASSYATTDRARGYTF. CDR3 nucleotides: TGTGCCAGCAGTTACGCAACGACTGACAGGGCCAGGGGATACACCTTC.

The rearrangement uses TRBV7-7 and TRBJ1-3; D is unclear. Trimming took 4 bases from V and 0 from J, leaving 10 bases between them. The CDR3 length is 15 residues. The germline V gene encodes CDR1 SSHAT and CDR2 FNYEAQ (reference sequence). This CDR3 is CASSSTFGSGNTIYF. CDR3 in DNA: TGTGCCAGCAGCTCGACTTTTGGCTCTGGAAACACCATATATTTT.

The chain has TRBV19 and TRBJ1-2; 9 nucleotides agree with TRBD1. The CDR3 loop spans 16 amino acids. Per germline, CDR1 LNHDA and CDR2 SQIVND (reference sequence). With 2 bases clipped from V and 2 bases from J, the junction kept 6 bases outside the gene matches. The CDR3 DNA is TGTGCCAGTAGTATAACGGGGACAGGGATAAACTATGGCTACACCTTC. This gives the protein CASSITGTGINYGYTF. The full variable domain, its missing parts supplied by reference TRBV19 and TRBJ1-2, is DGGITQSPKYLFRKEGQNVTLSCEQNLNHDAMYWYRQDPGQGLRLIYYSQIVNDFQKGDIAEGYSVSREKKESFPLTVTSAQKNPTAFYLCASSITGTGINYGYTFGSGTRLTVV.

The V call is TRBV28, the J call TRBJ2-1; 11 bases agree with TRBD1. Germline V gives CDR1 MDHEN, CDR2 SYDVKM. With 5 bases clipped from V and 4 bases from J, the junction kept 4 bases outside the gene matches. The CDR3 consists of 15 residues. CDR3 nucleotides: TGTGCCAGCAGTGCCTGGGACAGGGGGTACAATGAGCAGTTCTTC. This encodes CASSAWDRGYNEQFF.

The chain joins TRBV18 to TRBJ2-7, with a possible D match to TRBD1 (6 bases). Germline V lookup: CDR1 KGHSH, CDR2 LQKENI. The CDR3 runs to 13 residues. V lost 2 bases to trimming and J lost 6 bases, with 11 bases between them. The CDR3 region is CASSPGTQGEQYF. The DNA of the CDR3 is TGTGCCAGCTCACCAGGGACACAAGGCGAGCAGTACTTC.

The chain joins TRBV5-1 to TRBJ1-6; 7 bases line up with TRBD1. The CDR3 has 15 amino acids. With V trimmed by 4 bases and J by 6 bases, 7 bases remained unmatched. Looked up from germline, CDR1 is SGHRS and CDR2 is YFSETQ. The CDR3: CASSTLDRANSPLHF. The CDR3 DNA is TGCGCCAGCAGCACCCTAGACAGGGCTAATTCACCCCTCCACTTT.